This T cell receptor beta chain was captured in a study of CD8 T cells in Susac syndrome. This CDR3 comprises 15 residues. CDR1 MNHEY and CDR2 SVGAGI come from the germline V gene. Trimming cost V 4 bases and J 4 bases; bases outside gene matches: 1. RNA amounts of about 0.45 to 1 ug underwent reverse transcription with random hexamers. Via MiXCR, TCRdb re-called the immunoSEQ multiplex PCR reads, giving one row per CDR3 protein. This table has some 120,000 distinct CDR3 sequences, around 90% appearing once. The chain recombines TRBV6-5 with TRBJ2-3; 14 positions agree with TRBD2. The source is a human donor with multiple sclerosis. Sequences were obtained from CD8+ T cells from PBMCs. CDR3 amino acids: CASSSGLAGADTQYF. Here the CDR3 DNA reads TGTGCCAGCAGTTCGGGACTAGCGGGAGCAGATACGCAGTATTTT.